The rows below give T cell receptor beta chains drawn from one sample of a study of beta chain features in type 1 diabetes. Method: immunoSEQ multiplex PCR; TCRdb's copy keeps in-frame clones and lacks some. The table records some 660,000 clones, more than 12% of them present only once. Sequences were obtained from naive CD4+ T cells from blood. The receptors were gathered from a man aged 18 to 29 with type 1 diabetes. Each CDR3 is given with its conserved first and last residue. D genes are given only for firm matches. Clone sizes are given selectively: once, few, many, or a class where the clone is expanded.

few	TRBV5-4	TRBJ2-1	TRBD2	CASSLELANEQFF	TGTGCCAGCAGCTTGGAACTAGCGAATGAGCAGTTCTTC
.	TRBV27	TRBJ2-7	.	CASSSPLYEQYF	TGTGCCAGCAGTTCCCCTCTCTACGAGCAGTACTTC
.	TRBV19	TRBJ2-5	.	CASRLRTGTETQYF	TGTGCCAGTCGCCTCCGCACAGGGACGGAGACCCAGTACTTC
.	TRBV15	TRBJ2-1	TRBD1	CATYQPTGTFYNEQFF	TGTGCCACATACCAACCGACAGGGACGTTCTACAATGAGCAGTTCTTC
few	TRBV5-1	TRBJ2-2	TRBD1	CASSLLPTGAGSTGELFF	TGCGCCAGCAGCTTGTTACCGACAGGGGCCGGGTCCACCGGGGAGCTGTTTTTT
few	TRBV29-1	TRBJ1-4	.	CSVRTFATNEKLFF	TGCAGCGTTCGGACATTTGCAACTAATGAAAAACTGTTTTTT
.	TRBV18	TRBJ1-4	TRBD1	CASSPVGTGEGEKLFF	TGTGCCAGCTCACCAGTCGGGACAGGGGAAGGTGAAAAACTGTTTTTT
.	TRBV20-1	TRBJ2-4	TRBD2	CSAPGRPLVF	TGCAGTGCTCCCGGGAGGCCGCTGGTCTTC
.	TRBV7-2	TRBJ2-7	TRBD2	CASSSSSGGYVEQYF	TGTGCCAGCAGCTCTTCTAGCGGGGGGTACGTCGAGCAGTACTTC
few	TRBV25-1	TRBJ2-1	.	CASRGPWNEQFF	TGTGCCAGCAGGGGCCCTTGGAATGAGCAGTTCTTC
.	TRBV29-1	TRBJ2-2	.	CSVERQNTGELFF	TGCAGCGTTGAAAGACAGAACACCGGGGAGCTGTTTTTT
few	TRBV5-4	TRBJ2-4	TRBD2	CASSLYGSGRAAEYIQYF	TGTGCCAGCAGCTTGTACGGTAGCGGGAGGGCCGCGGAGTACATTCAGTACTTC
.	TRBV7-3	TRBJ2-3	.	CASSPPDTSTDTQYF	TGTGCCAGCAGCCCCCCCGACACTAGCACAGATACGCAGTATTTT
.	TRBV15	TRBJ1-1	.	CATSREGEVLDTEAFF	TGTGCCACCAGCAGAGAAGGGGAGGTTCTGGACACTGAAGCTTTCTTT
.	TRBV28	TRBJ2-1	TRBD1	CASSTAGTGALHNEQFF	TGTGCCAGTTCTACTGCGGGGACAGGGGCCTTACACAATGAGCAGTTCTTC
.	TRBV7-2	TRBJ2-3	.	CASSFFGPTDTQYF	TGTGCCAGCAGCTTCTTCGGACCCACAGATACGCAGTATTTT
.	TRBV6-5	TRBJ2-7	TRBD2	CASSSLTSGIYEQYF	TGTGCCAGCAGCTCCCTGACTAGCGGGATATACGAGCAGTACTTC
.	TRBV7-2	TRBJ1-1	TRBD1	CASSSGQGAAPTEAFF	TGTGCCAGCAGCTCGGGACAGGGGGCAGCGCCCACTGAAGCTTTCTTT
.	TRBV6-1	TRBJ2-5	.	CASSPVGTGVETQYF	TGTGCCAGCAGCCCCGTCGGTACCGGGGTGGAGACCCAGTACTTC
.	TRBV15	TRBJ2-5	.	CATSRSHTPSQYF	TGTGCCACCAGCAGATCTCATACTCCTTCCCAGTACTTC
few	TRBV7-2	TRBJ2-7	.	CASSLVRAGRYEQYF	TGTGCCAGCAGCTTGGTCAGGGCGGGTCGGTACGAGCAGTACTTC
few	TRBV5-4	TRBJ2-5	.	CASSFGGVQETQYF	TGTGCCAGCAGCTTCGGCGGGGTCCAAGAGACCCAGTACTTC
.	TRBV19	TRBJ2-2	.	CASSSMSGANTGELFF	TGTGCCTCCAGTAGTATGTCGGGGGCCAACACCGGGGAGCTGTTTTTT
.	TRBV6-5	TRBJ1-3	.	CASSYRDSGNTIYF	TGTGCCAGCAGCTACAGGGACTCTGGAAACACCATATATTTT
few	TRBV10-3	TRBJ2-1	TRBD2	CAISESNSGLAIYNEQFF	TGTGCCATCAGTGAGTCGAATTCGGGACTAGCGATATACAATGAGCAGTTCTTC
few	TRBV7-9	TRBJ2-2	.	CASSLAPGSHRNTGELFF	TGTGCCAGCAGCTTAGCCCCGGGGAGCCACAGGAACACCGGGGAGCTGTTTTTT
few	TRBV2	TRBJ1-1	.	CASSEQGTATEAFF	TGTGCCAGCAGTGAACAAGGGACGGCTACTGAAGCTTTCTTT
.	TRBV30	TRBJ2-7	.	CAWSPPQGFNEQYF	TGTGCCTGGAGCCCACCCCAGGGATTCAACGAGCAGTACTTC
.	TRBV19	TRBJ2-5	.	CASRASDRRETQYF	TGTGCCAGTAGGGCCAGTGACCGGCGGGAGACCCAGTACTTC
few	TRBV5-1	TRBJ1-4	.	CASSSAGTPDEKLFF	TGCGCCAGCAGCTCAGCCGGGACACCCGACGAAAAACTGTTTTTT
.	TRBV28	TRBJ1-6	.	CASSTSDRYSPLHF	TGTGCCAGCAGTACCTCTGACAGGTATTCACCCCTCCACTTT
few	TRBV13	TRBJ2-5	TRBD1	CASSLDRGETQYF	TGTGCCAGCAGCTTGGACAGGGGGGAGACCCAGTACTTC
.	TRBV30	TRBJ2-3	.	CAWTAGGTQYF	TGTGCCTGGACCGCCGGGGGTACGCAGTATTTT
few	TRBV19	TRBJ1-2	.	CASSIDPRRYGYTF	TGTGCCAGTAGTATTGATCCGCGGAGATATGGCTACACCTTC
few	TRBV7-2	TRBJ2-3	TRBD2	CASNRGGSTDTQYF	TGTGCCAGCAATCGGGGGGGTAGCACAGATACGCAGTATTTT
few	TRBV6-6	TRBJ2-1	.	CASTAYNEQFF	TGTGCCAGCACCGCCTACAATGAGCAGTTCTTC
.	TRBV30	TRBJ1-1	TRBD1	CAWSHQQGHYTEAFF	TGTGCCTGGAGTCACCAACAGGGGCACTACACTGAAGCTTTCTTT
.	TRBV6-1	TRBJ2-7	.	CASSEPTNGAGEQYF	TGTGCCAGCAGTGAACCGACGAACGGGGCCGGCGAGCAGTACTTC
.	TRBV9	TRBJ2-1	.	CASSVLGGGFSYNEQFF	TGTGCCAGCAGCGTTTTAGGCGGGGGCTTCTCCTACAATGAGCAGTTCTTC
few	TRBV13	TRBJ1-2	TRBD1	CASSSSWTLDRGRINGYTF	TGTGCCAGCAGCTCCTCCTGGACCCTCGACAGGGGGCGCATCAATGGCTACACCTTC
.	TRBV30	TRBJ1-4	.	CAWSVQREKLFF	TGTGCCTGGAGTGTACAGAGGGAAAAACTGTTTTTT
.	TRBV10-3	TRBJ1-2	.	CAIVGDNYGYTF	TGTGCCATCGTCGGGGATAACTATGGCTACACCTTC
.	TRBV6-5	TRBJ1-4	.	CASSRLQGSNEKLFF	TGTGCCAGCAGCCGATTACAGGGCTCGAATGAAAAACTGTTTTTT
.	TRBV6-6	TRBJ2-1	.	CASSYSNNEQFF	TGTGCCAGCAGTTACTCGAATAATGAGCAGTTCTTC